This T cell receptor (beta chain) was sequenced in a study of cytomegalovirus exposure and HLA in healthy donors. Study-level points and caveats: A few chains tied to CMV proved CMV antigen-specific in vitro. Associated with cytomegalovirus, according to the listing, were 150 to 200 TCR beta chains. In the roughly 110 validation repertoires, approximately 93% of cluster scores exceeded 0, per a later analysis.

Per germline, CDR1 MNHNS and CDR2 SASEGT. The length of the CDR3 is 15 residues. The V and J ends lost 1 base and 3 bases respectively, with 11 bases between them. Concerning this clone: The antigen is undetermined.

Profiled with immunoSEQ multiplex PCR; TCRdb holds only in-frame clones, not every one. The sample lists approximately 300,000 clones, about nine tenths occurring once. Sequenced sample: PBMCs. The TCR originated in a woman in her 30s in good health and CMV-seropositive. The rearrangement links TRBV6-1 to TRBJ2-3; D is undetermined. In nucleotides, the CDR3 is TGTGCCAGCAGTGAAGGAGTCCCCCCTACAGATACGCAGTATTTT. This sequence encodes CASSEGVPPTDTQYF.